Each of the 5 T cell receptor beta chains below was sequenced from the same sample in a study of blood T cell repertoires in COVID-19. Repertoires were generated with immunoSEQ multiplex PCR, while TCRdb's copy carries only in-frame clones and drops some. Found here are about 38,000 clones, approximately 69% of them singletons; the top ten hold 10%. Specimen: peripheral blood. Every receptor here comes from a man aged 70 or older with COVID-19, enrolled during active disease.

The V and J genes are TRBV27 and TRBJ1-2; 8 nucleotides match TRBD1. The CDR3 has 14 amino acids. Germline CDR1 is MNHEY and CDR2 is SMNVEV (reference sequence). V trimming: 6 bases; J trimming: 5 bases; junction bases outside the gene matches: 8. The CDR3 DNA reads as TGTGCCAGCAGAAAACATGACAGGGGTTATGGCTACACCTTC. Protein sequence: CASRKHDRGYGYTF.

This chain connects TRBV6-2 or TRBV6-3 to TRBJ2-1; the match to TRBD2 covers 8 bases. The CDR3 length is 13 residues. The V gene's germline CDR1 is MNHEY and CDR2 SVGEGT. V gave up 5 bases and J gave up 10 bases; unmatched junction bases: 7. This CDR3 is CASSGTRLDEQFF. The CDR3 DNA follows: TGTGCCAGCAGTGGGACTAGGCTTGACGAGCAGTTCTTC.

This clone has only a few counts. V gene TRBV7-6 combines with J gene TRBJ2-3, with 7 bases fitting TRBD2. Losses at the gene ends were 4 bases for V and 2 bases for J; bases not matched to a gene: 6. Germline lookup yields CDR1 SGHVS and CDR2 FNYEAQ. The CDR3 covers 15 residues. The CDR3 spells CASSYKRGPTDTQYF. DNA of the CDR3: TGTGCCAGCAGCTATAAGCGGGGACCCACAGATACGCAGTATTTT.

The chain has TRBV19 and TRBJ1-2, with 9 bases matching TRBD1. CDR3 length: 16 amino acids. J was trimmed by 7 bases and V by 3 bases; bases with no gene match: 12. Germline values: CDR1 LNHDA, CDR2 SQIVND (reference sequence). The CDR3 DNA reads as TGTGCCAGTAGTATGGTAAACAGGGGGCAGATATTTGGCTACACCTTC. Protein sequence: CASSMVNRGQIFGYTF.

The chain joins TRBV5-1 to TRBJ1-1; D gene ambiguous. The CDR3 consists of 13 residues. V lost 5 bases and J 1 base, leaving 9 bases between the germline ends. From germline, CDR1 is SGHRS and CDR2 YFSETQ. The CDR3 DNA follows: TGCGCCAGCAGTTCGACTGCGAACACTGAAGCTTTCTTT. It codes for CASSSTANTEAFF.